These 8 T cell receptor beta chains were all obtained from the same sample, sequenced in a study of T cells in Graves' hyperthyroidism and ophthalmopathy. TCR beta CDR3 regions were amplified from RNA transcripts. RT-PCR in the first round (using the HTBI primer set) targeted the TCR CDR3. TCRdb re-called the multiplex PCR reads through MiXCR, storing one row per CDR3 protein. The table records 300,000 to 450,000 distinct CDR3 sequences, around 25% of them present only once. The sequencing input was blood. The receptor source for this set is a man aged 45 to 65 with Graves' hyperthyroidism.

The V gene is TRBV9, the J gene TRBJ2-2, with D maybe TRBD2 (5 bases). The CDR3 is made up of 14 amino acids. CDR1 and CDR2 (germline): SGDLS, YYNGEE. Trimming pared 0 bases from V and 7 bases from J, leaving 10 bases between. The CDR3 DNA sequence: TGTGCCAGCAGCGTAGAAGTAGGGAGCGGGGAGCTGTTTTTT. It specifies CASSVEVGSGELFF.

The table lists this clonotype with a few counts. V is TRBV30 and J is TRBJ2-1; no clear D. This CDR3 spans 11 amino acids. V was cut by 2 bases and J by 5 bases, with 4 bases left in between. The V gene's germline CDR1 is GTSNPN and CDR2 SVGIG (reference sequence). CDR3 bases: TGTGCCTGGAGTTTGGACAATGAGCAGTTCTTC. This encodes CAWSLDNEQFF.

With respect to this clonotype: One end of the junction does not line up with germline, which may come from a read error. The chain uses TRBV5-1 and TRBJ2-7; D is unclear. CDR1 is SGHRS, CDR2 YFSETQ, per germline. The CDR3 has 14 amino acids. The CDR3 DNA reads TGCGCCAGCAGCTTGGATTCTGCTTCCTACGAGCCGTACTTC. This codes for CASSLDSASYEPYF.

About this clonotype: At one boundary the junction diverges from the germline segment, which might be a read error. The CDR3 sequence: CGVVGHTYGYTF. The CDR3 coding sequence is TGCGGCGTTGTCGGACATACCTATGGCTACACCTTC. The genes are TRBV29-1 and TRBJ1-2; D is possibly TRBD1 (5 bases). This CDR3 contains 12 residues. Germline V gene data show CDR1 as SQVTM and CDR2 as ANQGSEA. Full variable domain (remainder filled in from reference TRBV29-1 and TRBJ1-2): SAVISQKPSRDICQRGTSLTIQCQVDSQVTMMFWYRQQPGQSLTLIATANQGSEATYESGFVIDKFPISRPNLTFSTLTVSNMSPEDSSIYLCGVVGHTYGYTFGSGTRLTVV.

The V gene is TRBV6-5, the J gene TRBJ1-2, with a possible D match to TRBD1 (5 bases). The germline V and J ends were trimmed by 2 bases and 1 base, with 8 bases remaining between them. Germline V gene data show CDR1 as MNHEY and CDR2 as SVGAGI. This CDR3 contains 14 residues. CDR3 sequence: CASSYGGGNYGYTF. DNA for the CDR3: TGTGCCAGCAGTTACGGTGGGGGTAACTATGGCTACACCTTC.

This chain links TRBV11-2 with TRBJ1-1; maybe TRBD1 (5 bases). With 4 bases removed from V and 0 bases from J, the gap between germline ends came to 18 bases. The V gene's germline CDR1 is SGHAT and CDR2 FQNNGV. The length of the CDR3 is 17 residues. CDR3 in DNA: TGTGCCAGCAGCTCCTGGGGGGGGTCGCGCATGAACACTGAAGCTTTCTTT. This codes for CASSSWGGSRMNTEAFF.

The V and J genes are TRBV28 and TRBJ1-5; D is unclear. This CDR3 region has 14 residues. In germline, CDR1 is MDHEN, CDR2 SYDVKM. The ends were cut back, 8 bases at V and 1 base at J, with 12 bases in the middle. This CDR3 reads CASGGDLSNQPQHF. The CDR3 DNA follows: TGTGCCAGCGGTGGTGACCTAAGCAATCAGCCCCAGCATTTT.

This clonotype was seen many times. The gene calls are TRBV18 and TRBJ2-1; 9 bases are shared with TRBD1. This CDR3 is built from 13 residues. Trimming removed 6 bases from V and 7 bases from J; junction bases left unmatched: 4. Germline CDR1 and CDR2: KGHSH and LQKENI. The CDR3 spells CASSRTGENEQFF. The CDR3 DNA sequence: TGTGCCAGCTCGCGGACAGGGGAAAATGAGCAGTTCTTC.